Detailed here is one TCR beta chain. Its antigen is unidentified. At baseline, cycle 4 day 1, and cycle 7 day 1, blood was sampled. This sample was included in a study of OX40 agonist ivuxolimab in advanced cancers. The study's findings and limits: In CD8+ T cells, expanded clones were on average more numerous than in CD4+.

The method was immunoSEQ multiplex PCR; TCRdb's version includes in-frame clones alone and lacks a portion of them. The sample shows about 15,000 clones, roughly 78% of them seen only once. The sequences come from CD4+ or CD8+ T cells sorted from blood, collected in a trial of the OX40 agonist ivuxolimab. The receptor's source is an adult with an advanced solid tumor such as melanoma, head and neck, liver or kidney cancer.

The CDR3 region has the DNA TGTGCCAGCAGCCAAGTAGGGGGGGGCTCCCTGAACACTGAAGCTTTCTTT. This encodes CASSQVGGGSLNTEAFF. The chain carries TRBV4-2 and TRBJ1-1; D is possibly TRBD1 (6 bases). V lost 1 base and J 0 bases, leaving 15 bases between the germline ends. The CDR3 sequence is 17 residues long. Germline V gives CDR1 LGHNA, CDR2 YNFKEQ.